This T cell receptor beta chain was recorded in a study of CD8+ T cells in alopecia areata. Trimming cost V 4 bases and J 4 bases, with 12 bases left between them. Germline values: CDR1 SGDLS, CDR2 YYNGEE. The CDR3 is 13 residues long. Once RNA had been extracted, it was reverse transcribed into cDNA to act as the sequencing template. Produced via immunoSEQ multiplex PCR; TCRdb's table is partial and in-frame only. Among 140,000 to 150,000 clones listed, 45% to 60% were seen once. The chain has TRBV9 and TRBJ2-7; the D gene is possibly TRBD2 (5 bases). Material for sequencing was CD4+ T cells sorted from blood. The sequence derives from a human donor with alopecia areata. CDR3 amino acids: CASSSEGPYEQYF. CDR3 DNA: TGTGCCAGCAGCTCCGAGGGTCCTTACGAGCAGTACTTC.